This T cell receptor (beta chain) was sequenced during a study of breast tumors, draining lymph nodes, adjacent tissues. Findings of the study overall: Tumor repertoires ranked between lymph nodes and nontumor tissue in diversity, with V and J gene preferences.

TCRdb used MiXCR to reprocess the multiplex PCR reads, holding one entry per CDR3 protein. The sample carries over 150,000 distinct CDR3 sequences, about 30% recorded once. This clonotype was seen repeatedly, ten times or more. Antigen: not known. Breast cancer patients provided tissue from their axillary draining lymph nodes. Germline CDR1 and CDR2: MNHNS and SASEGT. V was cut by 1 base and J by 0 bases, with 6 bases left in between. This CDR3 contains 15 residues. The V and J genes are TRBV6-1 and TRBJ1-4, with unresolved D. Input material: axillary lymph node tissue. The receptor was isolated from a female donor with breast cancer. Some clones in this sample may be carry-over from other donors' samples. The CDR3 DNA reads TGTGCCAGCAGTGAAGACCGATCAACTAATGAAAAACTGTTTTTT. This gives the protein CASSEDRSTNEKLFF.